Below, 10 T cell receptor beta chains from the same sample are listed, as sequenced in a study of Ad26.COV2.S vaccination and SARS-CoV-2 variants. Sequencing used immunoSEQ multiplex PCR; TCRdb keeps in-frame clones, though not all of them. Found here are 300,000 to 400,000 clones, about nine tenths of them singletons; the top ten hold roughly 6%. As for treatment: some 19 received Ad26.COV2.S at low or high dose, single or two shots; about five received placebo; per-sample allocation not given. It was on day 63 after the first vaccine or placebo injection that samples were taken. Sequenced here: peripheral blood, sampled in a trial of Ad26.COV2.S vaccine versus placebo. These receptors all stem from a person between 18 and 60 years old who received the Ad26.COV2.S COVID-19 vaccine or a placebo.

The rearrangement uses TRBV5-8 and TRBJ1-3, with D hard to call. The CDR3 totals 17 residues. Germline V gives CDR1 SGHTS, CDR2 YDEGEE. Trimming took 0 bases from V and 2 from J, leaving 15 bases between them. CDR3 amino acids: CASSLGTFFSTGNTIYF. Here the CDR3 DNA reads TGTGCCAGCAGCTTGGGGACCTTTTTTAGCACTGGAAACACCATATATTTT.

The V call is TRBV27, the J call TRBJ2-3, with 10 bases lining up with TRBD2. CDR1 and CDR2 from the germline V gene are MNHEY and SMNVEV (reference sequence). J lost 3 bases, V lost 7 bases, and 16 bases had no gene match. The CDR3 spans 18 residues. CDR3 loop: CASKNSLLAGQPTDTQYF. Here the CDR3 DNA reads TGTGCCAGCAAAAATTCCCTACTAGCGGGGCAACCTACAGATACGCAGTATTTT.

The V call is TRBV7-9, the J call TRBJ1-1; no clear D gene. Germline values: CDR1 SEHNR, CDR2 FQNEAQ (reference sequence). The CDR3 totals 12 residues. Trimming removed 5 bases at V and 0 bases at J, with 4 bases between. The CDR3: CASSPLNTEAFF. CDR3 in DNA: TGTGCCAGCAGCCCCCTGAACACTGAAGCTTTCTTT.

The CDR3 DNA follows: TGTGCCAGCAGCCCCCGTACCGGGGAGCTGTTTTTT. Its translation is CASSPRTGELFF. This chain links TRBV6-2 or TRBV6-3 with TRBJ2-2, with unresolved D. Trimming took 6 bases from V and 5 from J, leaving 7 bases between them. Germline V gene lookup returns CDR1 MNHEY and CDR2 SVGEGT. The length of the CDR3 is 12 residues.

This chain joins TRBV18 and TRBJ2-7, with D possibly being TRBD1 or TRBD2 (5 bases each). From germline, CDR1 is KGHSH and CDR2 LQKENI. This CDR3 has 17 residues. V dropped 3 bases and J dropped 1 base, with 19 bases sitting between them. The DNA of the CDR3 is TGTGCCAGCTCACCGGCACCATCCGCCGGGACGTCCTACGAGCAGTACTTC. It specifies CASSPAPSAGTSYEQYF.

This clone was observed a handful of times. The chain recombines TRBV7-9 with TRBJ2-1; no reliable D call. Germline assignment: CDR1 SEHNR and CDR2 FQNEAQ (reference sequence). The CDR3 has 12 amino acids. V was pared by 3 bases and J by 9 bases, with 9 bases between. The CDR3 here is CASSLTGSEQFF. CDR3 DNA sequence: TGTGCCAGCAGCTTGACTGGTAGTGAGCAGTTCTTC.

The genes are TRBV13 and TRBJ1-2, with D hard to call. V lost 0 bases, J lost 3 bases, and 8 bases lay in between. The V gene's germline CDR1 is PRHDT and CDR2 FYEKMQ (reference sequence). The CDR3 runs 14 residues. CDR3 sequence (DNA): TGTGCCAGCAGCTTAGGAAGGCTCGACTATGGCTACACCTTC. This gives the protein CASSLGRLDYGYTF.

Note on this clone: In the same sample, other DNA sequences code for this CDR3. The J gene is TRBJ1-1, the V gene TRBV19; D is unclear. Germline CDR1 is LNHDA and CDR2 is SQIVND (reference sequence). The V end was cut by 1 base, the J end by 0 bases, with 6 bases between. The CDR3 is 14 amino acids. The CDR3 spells CASSIGTVNTEAFF. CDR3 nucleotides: TGTGCCAGTAGTATAGGGACGGTGAACACTGAAGCTTTCTTT.

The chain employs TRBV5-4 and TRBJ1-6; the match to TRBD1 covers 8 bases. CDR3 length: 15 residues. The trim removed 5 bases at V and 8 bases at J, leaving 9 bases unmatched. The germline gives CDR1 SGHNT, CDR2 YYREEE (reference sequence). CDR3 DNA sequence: TGTGCCAGCAGGATGGGTGGGACAGGCCATTCACCCCTCCACTTT. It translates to CASRMGGTGHSPLHF.

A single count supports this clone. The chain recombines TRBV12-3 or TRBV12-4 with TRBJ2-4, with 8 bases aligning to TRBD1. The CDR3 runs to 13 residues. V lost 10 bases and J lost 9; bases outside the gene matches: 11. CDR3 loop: CATSTGAVGIQYF. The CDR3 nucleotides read TGTGCCACTTCGACAGGGGCGGTCGGCATTCAGTACTTC.